Detailed here is one TCR beta chain. These data are taken from a study of CD8 T cells in Susac syndrome. The CDR3 spans 13 residues. CDR1 and CDR2 (germline): GTSNPN, SVGIG (reference sequence). Deletions cut 1 base from V and 4 bases from J, with 10 bases between. Random-hexamer reverse transcription was applied to roughly 0.45 to 1 ug RNA. TCRdb itself ran the immunoSEQ multiplex PCR reads through MiXCR, one entry per CDR3 protein. The sample has about 150,000 distinct CDR3 sequences, over 85% seen once; the top ten hold around 0.21%. This rearrangement joins TRBV30 to TRBJ1-1; D remains unclear. The sample comprised CD8+ T cells from PBMCs. This receptor was identified in a human donor with multiple sclerosis. In DNA form, the CDR3 reads TGTGCCTGGAGTGCATACGGAGTCACTGAAGCTTTCTTT. Protein product: CAWSAYGVTEAFF.